Each of the 17 T cell receptor beta chains below was sequenced from the same sample in a study of blood T cells in healthy people across ages. Sample-barcoded 5' priming and a J-beta primer mix drove a second PCR of roughly 6 to 12 cycles. TCRdb processed the 5' RACE reads anew with MiXCR; each CDR3 protein has one entry. This sample has hundreds of thousands of distinct CDR3 sequences, with 52% found just once. Material for sequencing was blood. The source is a woman aged 80 or over in good health.

The rearrangement uses TRBV27 and TRBJ1-5; TRBD1 is a possible D gene (6 bases). Trimming took 3 bases from V and 1 from J, leaving 13 bases between them. The CDR3 has 16 residues. The germline V gene has CDR1 MNHEY and CDR2 SMNVEV (reference sequence). The CDR3 DNA reads as TGTGCCAGCAGTTTCCGGGGGGCCCCCAGCAATCAGCCCCAGCATTTT. Encoded protein: CASSFRGAPSNQPQHF.

The rearrangement uses TRBV29-1 and TRBJ2-1; the D call may be TRBD1 or TRBD2 (6 bases each). The CDR3 covers 14 residues. Trimming took 4 bases from V and 1 from J, leaving 11 bases between them. The V gene's germline CDR1 is SQVTM and CDR2 ANQGSEA. CDR3: CSVGGAASYNEQFF. CDR3 DNA sequence: TGCAGCGTTGGGGGGGCAGCGTCCTACAATGAGCAGTTCTTC.

V is TRBV7-9 and J is TRBJ1-6, with D tentatively TRBD1 (6 bases). V lost 5 bases and J lost 8, with 13 bases in between. This CDR3 has 14 amino acids. Germline CDR1 SEHNR, CDR2 FQNEAQ (reference sequence). CDR3 amino acids: CASSLRDNYSPLHF. DNA for the CDR3: TGTGCCAGCAGCCTGCGGGACAACTATTCACCCCTCCACTTT.

There are a few counts of this clonotype. This chain uses TRBV6-6 with TRBJ1-1; D call uncertain. V shed 5 bases and J shed 4 bases, with 11 bases lying between them. Germline-derived CDR1 and CDR2 are MNHNY and SVGAGI (reference sequence). CDR3 size: 13 residues. This CDR3 is CASSDGWITEAFF. CDR3 sequence (DNA): TGTGCCAGCAGTGACGGATGGATCACTGAAGCTTTCTTT.

V is TRBV6-5 and J is TRBJ2-1; D unclear. CDR1 is MNHEY, CDR2 SVGAGI, per germline. The CDR3 runs 12 residues. V was cut by 9 bases and J by 5 bases, with 11 bases left in between. CDR3 DNA sequence: TGTGCCAGTAGCATCCGAGACAATGAGCAGTTCTTC. Protein product: CASSIRDNEQFF.

Ten or more counts support this clonotype. This clone may be a read error of a much larger clone one base away. The V and J genes are TRBV6-5 and TRBJ2-5; D unclear. The CDR3 has 16 amino acids. Germline-derived CDR1 and CDR2 are MNHEY and SVGAGI. V lost 1 base and J lost 11, with 23 bases in between. This CDR3 reads CASSYFVLVKVPEQYF. The CDR3 DNA reads as TGTGCCAGCAGTTACTTTGTGCTAGTAAAGGTCCCTGAGCAGTACTTC.

This chain uses TRBV20-1 with TRBJ2-7; a weak D match, TRBD1 (6 bases). Germline V gene data show CDR1 as DFQATT and CDR2 as SNEGSKA (reference sequence). The CDR3 covers 13 residues. V was shortened by 6 bases and J by 0 bases, with 12 bases between the two germline ends. CDR3 amino acids: CSAPADSSYEQYF. CDR3 DNA: TGCAGTGCCCCAGCGGACAGCTCCTACGAGCAGTACTTC.

This clonotype was detected ten times or more. A much larger clonotype is one base distant, so this may be a read error. The J gene is TRBJ2-5, the V gene TRBV12-3 or TRBV12-4; D is uncertain. CDR3 length equals 12 residues. V dropped 5 bases and J dropped 1 base, with 5 bases sitting between them. CDR3 in DNA: TGTGCCAGCAGTCGGGTCCAAGAGACCCAGTACTTC. Translated, it gives CASSRVQETQYF.

In regard to this clonotype: In this CDR3 the conserved last residue, phenylalanine or tryptophan, is missing, so a read error is likely. The V gene is TRBV7-9, the J gene TRBJ2-1, with D maybe TRBD2 (6 bases). The CDR3 loop spans 16 amino acids. V was pared by 5 bases and J by 7 bases, with 21 bases between. Germline CDR1 SEHNR, CDR2 FQNEAQ (reference sequence). The CDR3 nucleotides are TGTGCCAGCAGCCGGATGCTAGCGTCAGGTCGGAATGAGCAGTTCTCC. It is translated as CASSRMLASGRNEQFS.

This clonotype was picked up many times. This chain uses TRBV4-2 with TRBJ2-7; possibly TRBD1 for D (5 bases). The CDR3 consists of 13 residues. The V end lost 2 bases, the J end lost 4 bases, and 9 bases lay between the germline ends. Germline V CDR1 and CDR2: LGHNA, YNFKEQ. As DNA, the CDR3 is TGTGCCAGCAGCCAAAGGGGTCTTTACGAGCAGTACTTC. Its protein product is CASSQRGLYEQYF.

This clonotype was found a few times. The chain employs TRBV18 and TRBJ1-2; no firm D call. The CDR3 is 12 amino acids. The germline V gene encodes CDR1 KGHSH and CDR2 LQKENI. Trimming removed 3 bases from V and 2 bases from J, with 4 bases in between. The CDR3: CASSPENYGYTF. CDR3 DNA: TGTGCCAGCTCACCCGAGAACTATGGCTACACCTTC.

Of note for this clonotype: Being one base from a much bigger clone, this may be a read error. This chain connects TRBV20-1 to TRBJ2-5; TRBD2 agrees at 7 bases. Germline loops: CDR1 DFQATT, CDR2 SNEGSKA (reference sequence). The CDR3 loop spans 14 amino acids. Germline trimming cut 4 bases from V and 2 bases from J; bases unmatched to any gene: 7. CDR3 in DNA: TGCAGTGCTAAAGTCCCGGGGGGTCAAGAGACCCAGTACTTC. It codes for CSAKVPGGQETQYF.

The CDR3 bases are TGCAGCGTTGATGAGAATTGGGGAAGGTCTCGCGGCTACACCTTC. The encoded protein is CSVDENWGRSRGYTF. This chain connects TRBV29-1 to TRBJ1-2; D is unresolved. V was cut by 3 bases and J by 8 bases, with 22 bases left in between. The CDR3 runs 15 residues. CDR1 is SQVTM and CDR2 is ANQGSEA in the germline V gene.

As to this clonotype: A read error may be the cause here, since a much bigger clone is one base away. This sequence joins TRBV12-3 or TRBV12-4 and TRBJ2-3, with a weak D call TRBD1 (7 bases). The germline V and J ends were trimmed by 2 bases and 4 bases, with 16 bases remaining between them. The CDR3 spans 16 residues. CDR3 sequence (DNA): TGTGCCAGCAGTTTAAGAAGCAGGGGGGCCCCAGATACGCAGTATTTT. Translation gives CASSLRSRGAPDTQYF.

This clonotype turned up a few times. A much larger clone lies a single base off, so this may be a read error. The chain is built from TRBV20-1 and TRBJ2-7; possibly TRBD2 for D (6 bases). The CDR3 covers 14 residues. Germline-derived CDR1 and CDR2 are DFQATT and SNEGSKA (reference sequence). The V and J ends lost 5 bases and 7 bases respectively, with 21 bases between them. The chain's CDR3 is CSAPQGGSNNEQYF. CDR3 bases: TGCAGTGCTCCCCAAGGAGGGAGCAACAATGAGCAGTACTTC.

The rearrangement uses TRBV6-2 or TRBV6-3 and TRBJ2-1; 9 positions match TRBD1. The CDR3 is made up of 15 amino acids. In germline, CDR1 is MNHEY, CDR2 SVGEGT. V lost 0 bases, J lost 7 bases, and 4 bases stayed unmatched. Here the CDR3 DNA reads TGTGCCAGCAGTTACTCACAGGGGGCGGGTAATGAGCAGTTCTTC. Protein product: CASSYSQGAGNEQFF.

As regards this clonotype: This may arise from a read error, as a much more abundant clone is one base away. The chain is built from TRBV12-3 or TRBV12-4 and TRBJ2-1; D might be TRBD2 (6 bases). Trimming removed 6 bases from V and 0 bases from J, with 15 bases in between. CDR3 size: 16 residues. The CDR3 is CASRPAGASSYNEQFF. CDR3 sequence (DNA): TGTGCCAGCAGACCAGCGGGTGCGAGCTCCTACAATGAGCAGTTCTTC.